Ten or more counts support the clone carrying this TCR beta chain. What it binds is unknown. This sample was taken from a study of T cells after yellow fever vaccination. Study background: SMART-Seq v4 Ultra Low Input handled preparation of low-cell-number fractions. Study-wide results and limits: A limited proportion of clonotypes was detected within both the CD4 and CD8 compartments. Reappearance after the booster was observed for most primary-vaccination clones (more than 95% CD4, almost 90% CD8).

Making TCR cDNA involved 5'RACE template switching, which added UMIs and a universal primer site. TCRdb passed the 5' RACE reads through MiXCR, listing each CDR3 protein once. In the table there are around 250,000 distinct CDR3 sequences, less than 9% of which are singletons. V trimming: 6 bases; J trimming: 6 bases; junction bases outside the gene matches: 14. Germline-derived CDR1 and CDR2 are SQVTM and ANQGSEA. This CDR3 comprises 15 residues. Here the sequenced sample was CD4+ T cells sorted from PBMCs, taken 15 days after the yellow fever booster vaccination. The rearrangement uses TRBV29-1 and TRBJ2-1; 7 nucleotides match TRBD1. The clonotype originates from a man under 40 who received the YFV17D yellow fever vaccine. CDR3 DNA sequence: TGCAGCGTCCGCCCAGGGGCAGGGGGAAGCAATGAGCAGTTCTTC. Its translation: CSVRPGAGGSNEQFF.